This T cell receptor beta chain was obtained from a study of cytomegalovirus exposure and HLA in healthy donors. General study findings and limits: As immune exposure information, only CMV serostatus was available. A few chains tied to CMV proved CMV antigen-specific in vitro. TCR beta chains numbering more than 150 were designated cytomegalovirus-associated.

The study ran its PCR with 60 Vbeta and 13 Jbeta primers. The repertoire was sequenced with immunoSEQ multiplex PCR; TCRdb's copy has only in-frame clones and lacks some. The sample comprises tens of thousands of clones, 70% to 85% of which are singletons, and under 12% rests with the top ten. As concerns this clone: Its target is not known.

The CDR3 sequence is 14 residues long. The V and J ends lost 2 bases and 6 bases respectively, with 12 bases between them. Per the germline V gene, CDR1 is MDHEN and CDR2 is SYDVKM. The chain has TRBV28 and TRBJ2-3; a weak D match, TRBD1 (6 bases). Sequencing was performed on PBMCs. The receptor was isolated from a woman aged 18 to 35 in good health and CMV-seropositive. In DNA form, the CDR3 reads TGTGCCAGCAGTTTAGGGGGCCCGGTCGATACGCAGTATTTT. This encodes CASSLGGPVDTQYF.